The 20 T cell receptor beta chains given below trace back to one sample, sequenced in a study of blood T cell repertoires in COVID-19. The method was immunoSEQ multiplex PCR; TCRdb's version includes in-frame clones alone and lacks a portion of them. This repertoire shows some 130,000 clones, about 85% found once; its top ten account for roughly 1.9%. The specimen was peripheral blood. The receptors originated from a man aged 65 to 85 with acute or convalescent COVID-19.

This clone was observed a handful of times. The J gene is TRBJ1-1, the V gene TRBV3-1 (or the pseudogene TRBV3-2); TRBD1 matches 9 bases. With 4 bases clipped from V and 6 bases from J, the junction kept 6 bases outside the gene matches. The CDR3 runs to 14 residues. CDR1 is LGHDT and CDR2 is YNNKEL in the germline V gene (reference sequence). CDR3 in DNA: TGTGCCAGCAGCCGAGGGACAGGGTTAGCTGAAGCTTTCTTT. Its translation: CASSRGTGLAEAFF.

This clone was seen just once. The rearrangement joins TRBV7-9 to TRBJ1-2; TRBD1 is a possible D gene (5 bases). Germline V gene lookup returns CDR1 SEHNR and CDR2 FQNEAQ (reference sequence). V was pared by 3 bases and J by 5 bases, with 13 bases between. The CDR3 extends over 14 amino acids. CDR3 DNA sequence: TGTGCCAGCAGCTTGCAACAGGCGAAGTATGGCTACACCTTC. Translation: CASSLQQAKYGYTF. Looking up the rest from reference TRBV7-9 and TRBJ1-2 gives the full variable domain: DTGVSQNPRHKITKRGQNVTFRCDPISEHNRLYWYRQTLGQGPEFLTYFQNEAQLEKSRLLSDRFSAERPKGSFSTLEIQRTEQGDSAMYLCASSLQQAKYGYTFGSGTRLTVV.

The V and J genes are TRBV24-1 and TRBJ1-3, with 8 bases that match TRBD1. The germline V gene has CDR1 KGHDR and CDR2 SFDVKD. The CDR3 length is 15 residues. Trimming took 1 base from V and 4 from J; bases not matched to a gene: 2. The CDR3 here is CATSDFPGGGNTIYF. CDR3 sequence (DNA): TGTGCCACCAGTGATTTTCCAGGGGGCGGAAACACCATATATTTT.

This clone was seen just once. The genes are TRBV9 and TRBJ2-5; 11 nucleotides line up with TRBD2. CDR1 and CDR2 (germline): SGDLS, YYNGEE. The CDR3 contains 16 residues. Trimming at V came to 0 bases and at J to 1 base, leaving 2 bases not matched to a gene. As DNA, the CDR3 is TGTGCCAGCAGCGTAGGGCTAGCGGGGGGCCAAGAGACCCAGTACTTC. It yields the protein CASSVGLAGGQETQYF. The full variable domain, completed using reference TRBV9 and TRBJ2-5, is DSGVTQTPKHLITATGQRVTLRCSPRSGDLSVYWYQQSLDQGLQFLIQYYNGEERAKGNILERFSAQQFPDLHSELNLSSLELGDSALYFCASSVGLAGGQETQYFGPGTRLLVL.

This rearrangement joins TRBV27 to TRBJ2-1; tentatively, D is TRBD2 (6 bases). Germline-derived CDR1 and CDR2 are MNHEY and SMNVEV (reference sequence). Trimming cost V 0 bases and J 4 bases, with 10 bases left between them. The CDR3 is made up of 15 amino acids. CDR3 sequence reads: CASSLSRDGYNEQFF. The CDR3 DNA reads as TGTGCCAGCAGTTTATCGCGGGACGGATACAATGAGCAGTTCTTC.

V and J are TRBV18 and TRBJ2-7, with 8 bases matching TRBD2. V lost 3 bases, J lost 7 bases, and 5 bases stayed unmatched. The germline V gene has CDR1 KGHSH and CDR2 LQKENI. This CDR3 comprises 13 residues. The CDR3 spells CASSPRRLAEQYF. The DNA for the CDR3 is TGTGCCAGCTCACCTAGGCGACTAGCGGAGCAGTACTTC.

V is TRBV2 and J is TRBJ2-1; perhaps TRBD2 as D (6 bases). V was cut by 3 bases and J by 14 bases, with 14 bases left in between. The CDR3 is made up of 12 amino acids. CDR1 is SNHLY and CDR2 is FYNNEI in the germline V gene. CDR3 in DNA: TGTGCCAGCAGTGAGATGGGAGGAAGGAAGTTCTTC. It codes for CASSEMGGRKFF. Supplemented by reference TRBV2 and TRBJ2-1, the full variable domain reads EPEVTQTPSHQVTQMGQEVILRCVPISNHLYFYWYRQILGQKVEFLVSFYNNEISEKSEIFDDQFSVERPDGSNFTLKIRSTKLEDSAMYFCASSEMGGRKFFGPGTRLTVL.

J is TRBJ1-2 and V is TRBV6-5; perhaps TRBD1 as D (6 bases). V dropped 11 bases and J dropped 7 bases, with 14 bases sitting between them. Germline lookup yields CDR1 MNHEY and CDR2 SVGAGI. The CDR3 spans 11 residues. CDR3 residues: CALSQGFGYTF. The DNA for the CDR3 is TGTGCCCTCTCCCAGGGGTTTGGCTACACCTTC.

This clone was found a few times. The V gene is TRBV7-2, the J gene TRBJ1-5, with 7 bases aligning to TRBD1. J gave up 3 bases and V 3 bases, and 5 bases lay outside the gene matches. The CDR3 contains 15 residues. Germline CDR1 and CDR2: SGHTA and FQGNSA. In DNA form, the CDR3 reads TGTGCCAGCAGCTTGGGAACAGGGGTCAATCAGCCCCAGCATTTT. It encodes CASSLGTGVNQPQHF.

This chain connects TRBV5-6 to TRBJ2-2, with D possibly being TRBD1 (6 bases). V dropped 5 bases and J dropped 6 bases, with 11 bases sitting between them. This CDR3 has 13 amino acids. CDR1 SGHDT and CDR2 YYEEEE come from the germline V gene. The CDR3 DNA follows: TGTGCCAGCAGATTACAGGGAGCCGGGGAGCTGTTTTTT. Its translation: CASRLQGAGELFF. Together with reference TRBV5-6 and TRBJ2-2, the CDR3 gives the full variable domain: DAGVTQSPTHLIKTRGQQVTLRCSPKSGHDTVSWYQQALGQGPQFIFQYYEEEERQRGNFPDRFSGHQFPNYSSELNVNALLLGDSALYLCASRLQGAGELFFGEGSRLTVL.

This chain joins TRBV2 and TRBJ1-4; 7 bases agree with TRBD1. The V and J ends lost 6 bases and 8 bases, in that order; junction bases with no gene match: 3. This CDR3 contains 12 residues. The germline CDR1 and CDR2 sequences are SNHLY and FYNNEI. CDR3 sequence reads: CASSPRGEKLFF. As DNA, the CDR3 is TGTGCCAGCAGCCCCAGGGGGGAAAAACTGTTTTTT.

The rearrangement links TRBV18 to TRBJ2-1; 14 bases match TRBD2. Per germline, CDR1 KGHSH and CDR2 LQKENI. This CDR3 is built from 16 residues. V lost 3 bases to trimming and J lost 6 bases; unmatched junction nucleotides: 4. CDR3 loop: CASSPLTSGGVNEQFF. CDR3 nucleotide sequence: TGTGCCAGCTCACCGCTGACTAGCGGGGGGGTCAATGAGCAGTTCTTC.

The chain carries TRBV5-6 and TRBJ2-7; TRBD1 might be the D (5 bases). Deletions cut 4 bases from V and 0 bases from J, with 11 bases between. Germline CDR1 SGHDT, CDR2 YYEEEE. The length of the CDR3 is 14 residues. CDR3 region: CASSKQVTSYEQYF. CDR3 nucleotides: TGTGCCAGCAGCAAACAGGTGACCTCCTACGAGCAGTACTTC.

As DNA, the CDR3 is TGTGCCAGCAGTGAAGGGGCTTATGGCTACACCTTC. It encodes CASSEGAYGYTF. This chain uses TRBV6-1 with TRBJ1-2; D is ambiguous. The CDR3 covers 12 residues. The V gene's germline CDR1 is MNHNS and CDR2 SASEGT. V lost 1 base, J lost 5 bases, and 5 bases lay in between.

The V call is TRBV6-5, the J call TRBJ2-3; 11 bases match TRBD2. CDR1 MNHEY and CDR2 SVGAGI come from the germline V gene. V lost 5 bases to trimming and J lost 6 bases; unmatched junction nucleotides: 7. This CDR3 is built from 15 residues. The CDR3 protein is CASSRLAGRSDTQYF. CDR3 DNA sequence: TGTGCCAGCAGTCGACTAGCGGGGCGTTCGGATACGCAGTATTTT.

This chain links TRBV6-5 with TRBJ2-5; D is possibly TRBD2 (6 bases). From germline, CDR1 is MNHEY and CDR2 SVGAGI. Trimming took 4 bases from V and 4 from J, leaving 10 bases between them. The CDR3 runs to 13 residues. CDR3 bases: TGTGCCAGCAGTTCCCTGGGAGGAGAGACCCAGTACTTC. Amino acids: CASSSLGGETQYF.

The chain's CDR3 is CASSQVPGGRNQPQHF. DNA of the CDR3: TGCGCCAGCAGCCAAGTTCCAGGGGGCCGGAATCAGCCCCAGCATTTT. V is TRBV4-1 and J is TRBJ1-5; 8 bases agree with TRBD1. The CDR3 covers 16 residues. The V segment lost 1 base and the J segment 4 bases; nucleotides outside the gene matches: 6. Germline V gene data show CDR1 as MGHRA and CDR2 as YSYEKL.

CDR3 residues: CASRGQGAVFRPQHF. As DNA, the CDR3 is TGTGCCAGCAGGGGACAGGGGGCTGTCTTCCGGCCCCAGCATTTT. V gene TRBV6-6 combines with J gene TRBJ1-5, with 12 nucleotides matching TRBD1. Germline loops: CDR1 MNHNY, CDR2 SVGAGI (reference sequence). The CDR3 covers 15 residues. V lost 6 bases to trimming and J lost 9 bases; unmatched junction nucleotides: 9.

This clone was observed a single time. J is TRBJ2-5 and V is TRBV29-1; tentative D call: TRBD1 (6 bases). The V gene lost 5 bases and the J gene lost 3 bases, with 13 bases spanning the gap. There are 13 residues in the CDR3. The germline V gene has CDR1 SQVTM and CDR2 ANQGSEA. The CDR3 protein is CSVQGNREETQYF. The CDR3 DNA reads TGCAGCGTTCAAGGGAACAGGGAAGAGACCCAGTACTTC.

The V and J genes are TRBV10-2 and TRBJ1-6, with D uncertain. Looked up from germline, CDR1 is WSHSY and CDR2 is SAAADI. With 2 bases removed from V and 0 bases from J, the gap between germline ends came to 5 bases. CDR3 length: 15 residues. The CDR3 is CASSEGSSYNSPLHF. The CDR3 DNA reads TGCGCCAGCAGTGAGGGTAGCTCCTATAATTCACCCCTCCACTTT.